This entry lists 15 T cell receptor beta chains sequenced from one sample in a study of T cell repertoires in cytomegalovirus infection. TCRdb passed the reads through MiXCR, listing each CDR3 protein once. The profile shows nearly 450,000 distinct CDR3 sequences, about a third of them singletons. Material: PBMCs. All receptors derive from a human donor in good health (CMV status not recorded). Some clones in this sample may be carry-over from other donors' samples.

This clonotype was picked up many times. The chain combines TRBV2 with TRBJ2-1, with D tentatively TRBD1 (6 bases). This CDR3 region has 14 residues. Germline V gene lookup returns CDR1 SNHLY and CDR2 FYNNEI. V was cut by 4 bases and J by 4 bases, with 11 bases left in between. CDR3 sequence reads: CASSGGTYYNEQFF. CDR3 DNA: TGTGCCAGCAGTGGGGGGACATATTACAATGAGCAGTTCTTC.

Only one count was recorded for this clonotype. A read error may be the cause here, since a much bigger clone is one base away. V usage is TRBV6-1 and J usage is TRBJ1-2; D not certain. The CDR3 totals 14 residues. Per the germline V gene, CDR1 is MNHNS and CDR2 is SASEGT. The V and J ends lost 11 bases and 6 bases respectively, with 22 bases between them. CDR3 sequence (DNA): TGTGCCGGCAAAATTTGGCCGGGAAGGGATGGCTACACCTTC. It is translated as CAGKIWPGRDGYTF.

The rearrangement links TRBV14 to TRBJ1-1; no clear D gene. With 1 base removed from V and 0 bases from J, the gap between germline ends came to 6 bases. CDR1 is SGHDN and CDR2 is FVKESK in the germline V gene. The CDR3 loop spans 14 amino acids. The CDR3 loop is CASSQAKLNTEAFF. CDR3 in DNA: TGTGCCAGCAGCCAAGCAAAGCTGAACACTGAAGCTTTCTTT.

V is TRBV23-1 and J is TRBJ2-1, with a possible D match to TRBD1 (5 bases). TRBV23-1 carries the ORF label, with uncertain function. Trimming cost V 2 bases and J 3 bases, with 8 bases left between them. The CDR3 loop spans 14 amino acids. CDR3 DNA: TGCGCCAGCAGTCAAACAGGATACTACAATGAGCAGTTCTTC. Its translation: CASSQTGYYNEQFF.

Only one count was recorded for this clonotype. A much larger clone lies a single base off, so this may be a read error. The chain uses TRBV7-8 and TRBJ1-1; perhaps TRBD1 as D (6 bases). Germline-derived CDR1 and CDR2 are SGHVS and FQNEAQ. This CDR3 is 17 amino acids long. CDR3 nucleotides: TGTGCCAGCAGCTTAGTTACAGGGAGGACACTGAACACTGAAGCTTACTTT. It yields the protein CASSLVTGRTLNTEAYF.

The chain employs TRBV28 and TRBJ2-4; D gene unclear. The V end lost 8 bases, the J end lost 1 base, and 21 bases lay between the germline ends. This CDR3 contains 17 residues. Germline assignment: CDR1 MDHEN and CDR2 SYDVKM. The CDR3 region is CASGDVWGPGAKNIQYF. CDR3 sequence (DNA): TGTGCCAGCGGCGACGTGTGGGGTCCCGGGGCCAAAAACATTCAGTACTTC. The full variable domain, in which reference TRBV28 and TRBJ2-4 provide the parts outside the CDR3, is DVKVTQSSRYLVKRTGEKVFLECVQDMDHENMFWYRQDPGLGLRLIYFSYDVKMKEKGDIPEGYSVSREKKERFSLILESASTNQTSMYLCASGDVWGPGAKNIQYFGAGTRLSVL.

Worth noting for this clonotype: This clone may be a read error of a much larger clone one base away. V gene TRBV11-2 combines with J gene TRBJ2-1; D is possibly TRBD1 or TRBD2 (6 bases each). Germline CDR1 SGHAT, CDR2 FQNNGV. The CDR3 has 17 amino acids. The CDR3 region has the DNA TGTGCCAGCAGCCGACCGAAGGGGGGTTTCTCCTACAATGAGCCGTTCTTC. Its translation: CASSRPKGGFSYNEPFF.

The rearrangement joins TRBV7-2 to TRBJ2-2; D is undetermined. Germline CDR1 reads SGHTA; CDR2 reads FQGNSA. The CDR3 has 13 amino acids. V was shortened by 0 bases and J by 8 bases, with 7 bases between the two germline ends. CDR3 amino acids: CASSLALGGELFF. In DNA, the CDR3 is TGTGCCAGCAGCTTAGCCCTAGGGGGGGAGCTGTTTTTT.

On this clonotype itself: Being one base from a much bigger clone, this may be a read error. V gene TRBV7-2 combines with J gene TRBJ1-5; weak D call: TRBD1 (5 bases). Germline values: CDR1 SGHTA, CDR2 FQGNSA. The CDR3 loop spans 15 amino acids. CDR3 DNA: TGTGCCAGCAGCTCGACAGACGGTATCAATCATCCCCAGCATTTT. Protein sequence: CASSSTDGINHPQHF.

At least ten counts were recorded for this clonotype. The chain joins TRBV7-2 to TRBJ2-7, with 10 positions matching TRBD1. Germline assignment: CDR1 SGHTA and CDR2 FQGNSA. The V gene end was trimmed by 5 bases and the J gene end by 5 bases; junction bases not matched to a gene: 6. CDR3 length: 14 residues. In DNA form, the CDR3 reads TGTGCCAGCAGCCTGGGACAGGGGTACGACGAGCAGTACTTC. Its translation: CASSLGQGYDEQYF.

There are many counts of this clonotype. The chain links TRBV7-2 to TRBJ2-7, with D unresolved. Per germline, CDR1 SGHTA and CDR2 FQGNSA. Trimming pared 2 bases from V and 0 bases from J, leaving 8 bases between. This CDR3 is built from 14 residues. The CDR3 reads CASSLTPFSYEQYF. The CDR3 coding sequence is TGTGCCAGCAGCTTAACACCTTTCTCCTACGAGCAGTACTTC.

This chain uses TRBV6-1 with TRBJ1-2; 7 bases map to TRBD1. Losses at the gene ends were 4 bases for V and 4 bases for J; bases not matched to a gene: 3. This CDR3 has 13 residues. The germline CDR1 and CDR2 sequences are MNHNS and SASEGT. The CDR3 DNA follows: TGTGCCAGCAGTGCGGGACAGACCTATGGCTACACCTTC. It yields the protein CASSAGQTYGYTF.

With regard to this clonotype: No conserved phenylalanine or tryptophan ends this CDR3, so it is likely a read error. CDR3 sequence: CASSKSPNTGELFL. The CDR3 coding sequence is TGTGCCAGTAGTAAGAGTCCGAACACCGGGGAGCTGTTTTTG. The V call is TRBV19, the J call TRBJ2-2; the D is unclear. The CDR3 length is 14 residues. Trimming pared 4 bases from V and 0 bases from J, leaving 6 bases between. Germline V gene sequence: CDR1 LNHDA, CDR2 SQIVND (reference sequence).

The V call is TRBV12-5, the J call TRBJ2-2, with D hard to call. The ends were cut back, 1 base at V and 6 bases at J, with 3 bases in the middle. The CDR3 is 12 residues long. Germline V gene lookup returns CDR1 LGHNT and CDR2 FRNRAP. This CDR3 reads CASGLDPGELFF. DNA of the CDR3: TGTGCTAGTGGTTTGGATCCCGGGGAGCTGTTTTTT.

This clonotype has just a few counts. The V gene is TRBV4-2, the J gene TRBJ2-7, with D hard to call. The germline V gene has CDR1 LGHNA and CDR2 YNFKEQ. The CDR3 length is 16 residues. Trimming pared 0 bases from V and 3 bases from J, leaving 15 bases between. The chain's CDR3 is CASSQEGGTTNYEQYF. Here the CDR3 DNA reads TGTGCCAGCAGCCAAGAGGGTGGCACAACCAACTACGAGCAGTACTTC.